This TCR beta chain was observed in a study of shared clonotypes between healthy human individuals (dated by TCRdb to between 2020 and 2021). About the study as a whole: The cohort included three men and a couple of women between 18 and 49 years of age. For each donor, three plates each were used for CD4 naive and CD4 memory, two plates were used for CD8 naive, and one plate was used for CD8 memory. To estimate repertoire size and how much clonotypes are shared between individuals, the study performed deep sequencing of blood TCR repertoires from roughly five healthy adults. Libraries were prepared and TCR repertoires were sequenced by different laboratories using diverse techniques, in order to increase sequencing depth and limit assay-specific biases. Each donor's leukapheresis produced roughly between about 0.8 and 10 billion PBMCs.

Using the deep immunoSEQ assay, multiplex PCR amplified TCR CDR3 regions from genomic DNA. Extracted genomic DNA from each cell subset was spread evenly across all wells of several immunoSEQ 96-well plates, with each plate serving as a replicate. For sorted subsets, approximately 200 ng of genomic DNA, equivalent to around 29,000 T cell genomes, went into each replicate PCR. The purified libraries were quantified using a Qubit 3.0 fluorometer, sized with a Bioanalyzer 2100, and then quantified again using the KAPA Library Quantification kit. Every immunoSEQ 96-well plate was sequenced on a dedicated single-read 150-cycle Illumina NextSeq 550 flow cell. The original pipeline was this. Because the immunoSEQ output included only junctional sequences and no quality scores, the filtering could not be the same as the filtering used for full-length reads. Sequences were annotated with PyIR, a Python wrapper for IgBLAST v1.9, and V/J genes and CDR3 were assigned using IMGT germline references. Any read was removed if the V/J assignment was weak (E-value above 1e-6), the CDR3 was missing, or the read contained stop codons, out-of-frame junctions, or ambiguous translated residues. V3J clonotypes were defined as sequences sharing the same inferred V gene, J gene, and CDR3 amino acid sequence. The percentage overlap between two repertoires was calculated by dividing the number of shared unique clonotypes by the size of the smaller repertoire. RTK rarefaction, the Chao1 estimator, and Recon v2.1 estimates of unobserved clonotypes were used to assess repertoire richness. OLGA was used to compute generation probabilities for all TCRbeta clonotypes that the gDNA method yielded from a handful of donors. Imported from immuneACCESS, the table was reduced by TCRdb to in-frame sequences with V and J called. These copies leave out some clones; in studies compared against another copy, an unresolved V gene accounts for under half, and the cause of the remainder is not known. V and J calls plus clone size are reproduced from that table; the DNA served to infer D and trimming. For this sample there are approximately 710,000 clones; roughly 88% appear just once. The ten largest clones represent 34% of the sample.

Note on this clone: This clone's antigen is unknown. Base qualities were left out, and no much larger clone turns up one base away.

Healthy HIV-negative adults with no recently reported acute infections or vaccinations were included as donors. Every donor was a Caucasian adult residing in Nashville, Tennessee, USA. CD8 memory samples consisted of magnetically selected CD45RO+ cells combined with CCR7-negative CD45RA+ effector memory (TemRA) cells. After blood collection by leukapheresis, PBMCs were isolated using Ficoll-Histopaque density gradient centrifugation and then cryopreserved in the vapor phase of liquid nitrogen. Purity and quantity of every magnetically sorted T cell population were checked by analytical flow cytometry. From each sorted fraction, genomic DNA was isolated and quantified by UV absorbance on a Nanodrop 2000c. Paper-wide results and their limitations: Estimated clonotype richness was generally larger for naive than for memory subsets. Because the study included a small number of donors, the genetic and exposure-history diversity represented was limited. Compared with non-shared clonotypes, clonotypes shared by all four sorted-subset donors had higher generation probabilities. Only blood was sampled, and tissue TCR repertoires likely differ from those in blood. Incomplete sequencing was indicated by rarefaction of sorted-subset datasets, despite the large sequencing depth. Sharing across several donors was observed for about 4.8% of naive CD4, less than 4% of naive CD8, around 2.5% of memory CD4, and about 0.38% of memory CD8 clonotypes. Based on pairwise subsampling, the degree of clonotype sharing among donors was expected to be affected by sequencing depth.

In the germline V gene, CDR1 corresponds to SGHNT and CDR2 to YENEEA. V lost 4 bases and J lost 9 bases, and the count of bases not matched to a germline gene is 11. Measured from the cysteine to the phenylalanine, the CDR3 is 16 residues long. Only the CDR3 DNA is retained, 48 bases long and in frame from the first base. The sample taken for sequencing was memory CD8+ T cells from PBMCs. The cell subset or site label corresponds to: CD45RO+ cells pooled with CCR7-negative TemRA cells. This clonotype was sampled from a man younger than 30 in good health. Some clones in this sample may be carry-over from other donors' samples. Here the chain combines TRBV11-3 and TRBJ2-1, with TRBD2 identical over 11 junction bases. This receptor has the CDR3 CASSSYGLAGLGEQFF. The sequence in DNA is TGTGCCAGCAGCTCTTACGGACTAGCGGGTTTGGGTGAGCAGTTCTTC.